This T cell receptor (beta chain) was identified during a study of CXCR3-negative and CXCR3-positive naive CD8 T cells. Germline V gives CDR1 SQVTM, CDR2 ANQGSEA. This CDR3 contains 16 residues. CD45RO-CCR7+CD27+CD95- defined naive CD8+ T cells. Points on this clonotype: The target antigen is unknown.

Study results and caveats: After cryopreservation, expression of CXCR3 was partially reduced, and most assays were run with fresh PBMCs. The TRB CDR3s that CXCR3-positive naive cells carried were more hydrophobic than those of CXCR3-negative naive cells. Similar TRBV-TRBJ usage characterized naive CXCR3-negative and CXCR3-positive cells; memory cells differed. Similarly elevated diversity marked both naive subsets, with memory CD8+ cells showing far lower diversity.

The TRB libraries of cDNA were built by UMI-labeled 5' RACE. TCRdb reprocessed the 5' RACE reads; each CDR3 protein has one entry and no DNA is given. Its clone listing holds tens of thousands of distinct CDR3 sequences. Sequencing input: naive CXCR3+ CD8+ T cells from blood. The subset denotes: CD45RO-CCR7+CD27+CD95- naive CD8+ T cells expressing CXCR3 (TNR3+). This receptor was taken from a human donor in good health. Some clones in this sample may be carry-over from other donors' samples. The gene calls are TRBV29-1 and TRBJ2-3; TCRdb's D call of TRBD2 is untestable without DNA. The chain's CDR3 is CSVDGLAGESTDTQYF.